Listed below are T cell receptor beta chains from one sample, sequenced in a study of human T cells and chemical hapten exposure. TCRdb independently ran MiXCR on the RACE reads; one entry per CDR3 protein. This table has about 160,000 distinct CDR3 sequences, 28% appearing once. The sample here was whole blood, taken in connection with sensitization to the hapten diphenylcyclopropenone (DPC). These receptors all stem from a woman in her late teens or twenties with alopecia areata. Some clones in this sample may be carry-over from other donors' samples. The CDR3 runs from the conserved cysteine through the conserved F or W. The order of the fields is J gene, clone size, D gene, V gene, CDR3 DNA, CDR3 protein. A D gene is named only where the DNA matches it firmly. Expanded clones get a size class; other rows say once, few or many, or leave the size out.

>TRBJ2-7|many|.|TRBV20-1
TGCAGTGCTTCAGGCGACAGCCGGAAAAACGAGCAGTACTTC
CSASGDSRKNEQYF
>TRBJ2-5|few|TRBD1|TRBV20-1
TGCAGTGTCACCCCCGGGACAGGGAAAGAGACCCAGTACTTC
CSVTPGTGKETQYF
>TRBJ2-5|.|TRBD1|TRBV27
TGTGCCAGCAGTTCTTTCCGGGACAGGGAAGGGACCCAGTACTTC
CASSSFRDREGTQYF
>TRBJ2-5|.|.|TRBV10-3
TGTGCCATCAGTGAGCGGGTAGAGACCCAGTACTTC
CAISERVETQYF
>TRBJ2-1|few|.|TRBV5-1
TGCGCCAGCAGCTTGGGATTGCGGGAGCAGTTCTTC
CASSLGLREQFF
>TRBJ1-2|few|TRBD1|TRBV5-1
TGCGCCAGCAGCTTGGCAGGGGGGGCAGCCTATGGCTACACCTTC
CASSLAGGAAYGYTF
>TRBJ1-1|.|TRBD1|TRBV9
TGTGCCAGCAGCATGACAGGGTTGAGGACTGAAGCTTTCTTT
CASSMTGLRTEAFF
>TRBJ2-1|few|.|TRBV15
TGTGCCACCAGCAGAGATAACGACGGAAACAATGAGCAGTTCTTC
CATSRDNDGNNEQFF
>TRBJ2-1|.|.|TRBV27
TGTGCCAGCAGTCTACTCCGGGAGACCTACAATGAGCAGTTCTTC
CASSLLRETYNEQFF
>TRBJ1-3|.|.|TRBV5-8
TGTGCCAGCAGCTTGGGCCGCGGGACTCAGGGAAACACCATATATTTT
CASSLGRGTQGNTIYF
>TRBJ2-3|.|.|TRBV7-2
TGTGCCAGCAGCCCCAAACACGATACGCAGTATTTT
CASSPKHDTQYF
>TRBJ2-5|few|.|TRBV24-1
TGTGCCACCAGTGATTTGCAGTCGACAGGACAAGAGACCCAGTACTTC
CATSDLQSTGQETQYF
>TRBJ2-6|.|.|TRBV6-1
TGTGCCAGCAGTGAAAATCCCTCTGGGGCCAACGTCCTGACTTTC
CASSENPSGANVLTF
>TRBJ2-1|.|TRBD2|TRBV10-3
TGTGCCATCAGCTCCGGACTAGCGGGAGGGTCCCTAGGGGGCAATGAGCAGTTCTTC
CAISSGLAGGSLGGNEQFF
>TRBJ2-3|.|TRBD2|TRBV9
TGTGCCAGCAGCGCTAGCGGGGGGCACACAGATACGCAGTATTTT
CASSASGGHTDTQYF
>TRBJ2-3|.|TRBD1|TRBV13
TGTGCCAGCAGAACCGGGACAGCACCCACAGATACGCAGTATTTT
CASRTGTAPTDTQYF